This T cell receptor beta chain was recorded in a study of cytomegalovirus exposure and HLA in healthy donors. In the PCR, 60 Vbeta and 13 Jbeta primers were used. The method was immunoSEQ multiplex PCR; TCRdb's version includes in-frame clones alone and lacks a portion of them. Among about 77,000 clones listed, around 78% were seen once. Notes on the study in general: Accurate prediction of HLA-A and HLA-B alleles (for most subjects) was reportedly achieved from TCR beta sequences.

As regards this clone: Its antigen is currently unknown.

Material: PBMCs. The TCR was taken from a man aged 40-55 years in good health and CMV-seronegative.

The CDR3 sequence is CASRGQGSEQYF. In DNA form, the CDR3 reads TGTGCCAGCAGGGGACAGGGAAGCGAGCAGTACTTC. This chain uses TRBV27 with TRBJ2-5; TRBD1 agrees at 9 bases. The J call may be mistaken, given a closer DNA end match to TRBJ2-7. The CDR3 is 12 amino acids. From germline, CDR1 is MNHEY and CDR2 SMNVEV (reference sequence).